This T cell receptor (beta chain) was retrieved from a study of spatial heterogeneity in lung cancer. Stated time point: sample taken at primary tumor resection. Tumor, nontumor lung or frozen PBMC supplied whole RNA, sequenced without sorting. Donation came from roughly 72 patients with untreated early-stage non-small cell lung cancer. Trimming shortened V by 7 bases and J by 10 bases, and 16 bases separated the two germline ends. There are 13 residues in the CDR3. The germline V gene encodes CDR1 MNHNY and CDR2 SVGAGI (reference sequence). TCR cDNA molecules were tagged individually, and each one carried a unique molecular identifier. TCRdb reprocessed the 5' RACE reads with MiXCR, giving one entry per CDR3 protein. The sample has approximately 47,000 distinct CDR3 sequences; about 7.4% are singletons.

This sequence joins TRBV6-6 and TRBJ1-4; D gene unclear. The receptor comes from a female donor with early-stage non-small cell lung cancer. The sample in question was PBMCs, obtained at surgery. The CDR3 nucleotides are TGTGCCAGCAATGGAAATACTCATGGAAAACTGTTTTTT. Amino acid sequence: CASNGNTHGKLFF.